One T cell receptor beta chain is described in this entry. The sample belongs to a study of blood T cell repertoires in COVID-19. Looking at the study overall: Acute and convalescent COVID-19 specimens originated in the United States, Italy and Spain. T cells, B-cell-depleted T cells, or PBMCs provided the cDNA or gDNA that served as material.

Per the germline V gene, CDR1 is SEHNR and CDR2 is FQNEAQ (reference sequence). The CDR3 is 14 residues long. The V segment lost 4 bases and the J segment 4 bases; nucleotides outside the gene matches: 3. Authors' processing steps: The authors estimated nucleated cell counts from reference gene primer amplification. The assay was immunoSEQ multiplex PCR, and TCRdb's table has in-frame clones only and misses some. Clone size and V and J calls were adopted from that table, with D and trimming inferred from the DNA. Among roughly 80,000 clones listed, 60% to 80% were seen once. This TCR was recovered from a human donor in a cohort sampled during active COVID-19. Source material: peripheral blood. The gene calls are TRBV7-9 and TRBJ2-7; 11 nucleotides align to TRBD2. The CDR3 DNA reads TGTGCCAGCAGCTCTAGCGGGGGGAGGTACGAGCAGTACTTC. This translates into CASSSSGGRYEQYF.